This T cell receptor beta chain originates from a study of T cell changes during pregnancy in multiple sclerosis. Per the germline V gene, CDR1 is SGHTA and CDR2 is FQGNSA. The CDR3 has 16 residues. V shed 1 base and J 4 bases; nucleotides not matched to a gene: 4. Assay used: immunoSEQ multiplex PCR; TCRdb lists only in-frame clones, some missing. The sample shows approximately 61,000 clones, roughly 88% of them seen only once. The chain carries TRBV7-2 and TRBJ2-3; 11 bases fit TRBD2. The sequencing here drew on peripheral blood, taken in the first trimester of pregnancy. The origin of this receptor is a female donor with multiple sclerosis, enrolled in a pregnancy study. The CDR3 loop is CASSLVAGGPSDTQYF. The CDR3 DNA reads TGTGCCAGCAGCTTAGTAGCGGGAGGGCCCTCAGATACGCAGTATTTT.